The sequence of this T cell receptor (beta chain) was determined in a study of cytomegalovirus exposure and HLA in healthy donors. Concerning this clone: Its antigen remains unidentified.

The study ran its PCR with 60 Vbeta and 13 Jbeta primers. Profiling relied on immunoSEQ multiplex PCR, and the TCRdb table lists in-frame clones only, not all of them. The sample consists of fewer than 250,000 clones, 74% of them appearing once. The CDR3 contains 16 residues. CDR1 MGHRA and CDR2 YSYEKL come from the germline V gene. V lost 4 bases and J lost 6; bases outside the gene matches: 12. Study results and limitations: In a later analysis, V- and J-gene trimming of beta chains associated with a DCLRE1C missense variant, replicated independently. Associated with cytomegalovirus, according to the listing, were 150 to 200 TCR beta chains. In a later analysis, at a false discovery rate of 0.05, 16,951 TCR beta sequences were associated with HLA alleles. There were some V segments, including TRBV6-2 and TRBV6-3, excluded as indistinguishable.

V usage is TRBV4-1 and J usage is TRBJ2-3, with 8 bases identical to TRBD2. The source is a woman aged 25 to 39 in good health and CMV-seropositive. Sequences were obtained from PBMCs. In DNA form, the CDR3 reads TGCGCCAGCAGCCTCGGGGCAGCGGGAGTATTGGATACGCAGTATTTT. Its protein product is CASSLGAAGVLDTQYF.